Below, one TCR beta chain is given with its context. The data originate from a study of brain T cells in children with intractable seizures. Trimming removed 0 bases from V and 2 bases from J, with 11 bases in between. Germline lookup yields CDR1 MNHNS and CDR2 SASEGT. The CDR3 is made up of 16 amino acids. Sample time point: blood from clinic visit 5 months post-surgery; TSC patient then seizure free. Only cases whose brain tissue showed the highest T cell transcript signatures were sequenced. Sequenced by immunoSEQ multiplex PCR; TCRdb stores in-frame clones only, minus some. The sample records around 340,000 clones, about 94% being singletons.

This TCR came from a boy under three years old with tuberous sclerosis and intractable seizures. The genes are TRBV6-1 and TRBJ2-1; D remains ambiguous. The sequenced sample was peripheral blood, obtained more than 4 months after surgery. The chain's CDR3 is CASSEAYSRPYNEQFF. The DNA of the CDR3 is TGTGCCAGCAGTGAAGCTTACAGTCGGCCCTACAATGAGCAGTTCTTC.